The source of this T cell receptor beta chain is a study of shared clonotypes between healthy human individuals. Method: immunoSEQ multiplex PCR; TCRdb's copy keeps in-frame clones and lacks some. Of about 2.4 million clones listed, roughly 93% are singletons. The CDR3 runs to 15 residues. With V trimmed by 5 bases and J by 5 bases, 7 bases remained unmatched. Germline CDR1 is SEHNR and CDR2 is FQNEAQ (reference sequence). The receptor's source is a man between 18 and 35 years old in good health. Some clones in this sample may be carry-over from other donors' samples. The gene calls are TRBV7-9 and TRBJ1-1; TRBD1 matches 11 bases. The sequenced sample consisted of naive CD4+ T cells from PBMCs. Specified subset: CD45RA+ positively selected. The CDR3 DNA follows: TGTGCCAGCAGCCGAGGACAGGGGGCTTTAACTGAAGCTTTCTTT. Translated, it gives CASSRGQGALTEAFF. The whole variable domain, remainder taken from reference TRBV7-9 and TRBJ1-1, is DTGVSQNPRHKITKRGQNVTFRCDPISEHNRLYWYRQTLGQGPEFLTYFQNEAQLEKSRLLSDRFSAERPKGSFSTLEIQRTEQGDSAMYLCASSRGQGALTEAFFGQGTRLTVV.